Sequencing of this TCR beta chain was carried out in a study of cytomegalovirus exposure and HLA in healthy donors. Trimming removed 0 bases from V and 0 bases from J; junction bases left unmatched: 3. Germline values: CDR1 MNHNS, CDR2 SASEGT. This CDR3 region has 16 residues. Notes on this clone: The antigen is not known.

The PCR was carried out with 60 Vbeta primers and 13 Jbeta primers. Assay used: immunoSEQ multiplex PCR; TCRdb lists only in-frame clones, some missing. The sample shows some 90,000 clones, about 75% of them seen only once. Healthy bone marrow donors made up the donor group. Study findings and constraints: In an earlier analysis, about 87% or about 30%: the productive usage of most TCR beta V segments. Presence/absence analysis assumed near-uniform sequencing depth across donors. At a 0.05 false discovery rate, a later analysis found approximately 17,000 TCR beta sequences to be associated with HLA alleles.

This chain connects TRBV6-1 to TRBJ1-1; 8 nucleotides align to TRBD1. Sequencing was done on a sample of PBMCs. The TCR originated in a female donor in good health and CMV-seronegative. CDR3 amino acids: CASSEADRVMNTEAFF. The CDR3 DNA reads as TGTGCCAGCAGTGAAGCGGACAGGGTCATGAACACTGAAGCTTTCTTT.